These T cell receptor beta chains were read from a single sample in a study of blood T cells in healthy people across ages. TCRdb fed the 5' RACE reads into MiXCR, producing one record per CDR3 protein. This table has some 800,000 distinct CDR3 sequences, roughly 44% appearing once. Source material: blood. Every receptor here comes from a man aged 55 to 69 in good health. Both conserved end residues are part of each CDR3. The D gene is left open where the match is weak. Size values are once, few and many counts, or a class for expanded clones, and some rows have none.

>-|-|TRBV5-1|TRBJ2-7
TGCGCCAGCAGCTTGGTCGAGTCCTACGAGCAGTACTTC
CASSLVESYEQYF
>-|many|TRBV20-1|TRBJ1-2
TGCAGTGCTGCCTTTATTAACTCGGCTGCCTATGGCTACACCTTC
CSAAFINSAAYGYTF
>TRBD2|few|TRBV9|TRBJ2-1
TGTGCCAGCAGCGTGTCTAGCGGCAATGAGCAGTTCTTC
CASSVSSGNEQFF
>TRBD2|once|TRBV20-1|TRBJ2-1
TGCAGTGCTAGAGACCTCCGGGCTAGCGGGGGCCCTCGATTTGGTGAGCAGTTCTTC
CSARDLRASGGPRFGEQFF
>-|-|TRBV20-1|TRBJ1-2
TGCAGTGCTAGAGTAGGCAGGGGCTTTGGCTACACCTTC
CSARVGRGFGYTF
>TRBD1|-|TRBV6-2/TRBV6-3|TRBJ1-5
TGTGCCAGCAGTTACTCCCCCGGGACAGGGGAATTTCAGCCCCAGCATTTT
CASSYSPGTGEFQPQHF
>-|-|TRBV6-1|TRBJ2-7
TGTGCCAGCAGTGAAGTAGGGTTGCACGAGCAGTACTTC
CASSEVGLHEQYF
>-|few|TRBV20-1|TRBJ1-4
TGCAGTGCTAGAGAGATCGGTTCGAGTGAAAAACTGTTTTTT
CSAREIGSSEKLFF
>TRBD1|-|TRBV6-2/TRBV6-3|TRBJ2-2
TGTGTGACAGGGGGCCCAGGCACCGGGGAGCTGTTTTTT
CVTGGPGTGELFF
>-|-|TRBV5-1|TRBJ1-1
TGCGCCAGCAGGGGCTCGGAGACCGTGGGAACTGAAGCTTTCTTT
CASRGSETVGTEAFF
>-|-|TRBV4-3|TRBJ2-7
TGCGCCAGCAGCCAGTCCCGGGACGGGGGAACCTACGAGCAGTACTTC
CASSQSRDGGTYEQYF
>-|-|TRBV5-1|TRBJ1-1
TGCGCCAGCAGCCTCATCGGAATCGAGGACACTGAAGCTTTCTTT
CASSLIGIEDTEAFF
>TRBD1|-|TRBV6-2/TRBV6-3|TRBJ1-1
TGTGCCAGCAGCCACGGGGGACAGTGGAACACTGAAGCTTTCTTT
CASSHGGQWNTEAFF
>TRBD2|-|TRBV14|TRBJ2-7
TGTGCCAGCAGCCAAGCCCCGCGGGGGGTTACATCCTACGAGCAGTACTTC
CASSQAPRGVTSYEQYF